This is a list of T cell receptor beta chains from one sample in a study of T cells in localized non-small cell lung cancer. The repertoire was sequenced with immunoSEQ multiplex PCR; TCRdb's copy has only in-frame clones and lacks some. The sample lists nearly 15,000 clones, about 85% occurring once. The sequencing here drew on peripheral blood, taken before any cancer treatment. These receptors all stem from a woman aged 40 to 75 with stage I lung adenocarcinoma. CDR3s include the opening cysteine and the closing phenylalanine or tryptophan. Each record gives: CDR3 protein, V gene, J gene.

CASSDLRGDYGYTF	TRBV10-2	TRBJ1-2
CASSSDLLPGSSTDTQYF	TRBV7-9	TRBJ2-3
CASSLGENYEQYF	TRBV7-7	TRBJ2-7
CASSSDRNSYNEQFF	TRBV5-4	TRBJ2-1
CASSRQGSGNTEAFF	TRBV2	TRBJ1-1
CASSLRRDIGGYTF	TRBV6-5	TRBJ1-2
CASSPRGSGANVLTF	TRBV7-9	TRBJ2-6
CASSLGGGNTIYF	TRBV28	TRBJ1-3
CASSLEKGKYGGELFF	TRBV27	TRBJ2-2
CASNFKRTDVYGYTF	TRBV30	TRBJ1-2
CASHPVGAPNQPQHF	TRBV6-1	TRBJ1-5
CASSGTGTGAFGANEKLFF	TRBV5-5	TRBJ1-4
CSSREGGGNYGYTF	TRBV29-1	TRBJ1-2
CASSEPGGYETQYF	TRBV25-1	TRBJ2-5
CASSPGGSGANVLTF	TRBV5-4	TRBJ2-6
CASSSEGGGETQYF	TRBV7-9	TRBJ2-5
CASSPRQGRSNQPQHF	TRBV28	TRBJ1-5
CASSTGGGRGLSEQFF	TRBV19	TRBJ2-1
CASSLLGAGGQETQYF	TRBV28	TRBJ2-5
CASSIIGGTGYNEQFF	TRBV19	TRBJ2-1
CASSFPSVNTGELFF	TRBV28	TRBJ2-2
CASNQGLGQPQHF	TRBV6-5	TRBJ1-5
CSAVSASNYEQYF	TRBV29-1	TRBJ2-7
CASISFDTGELFF	TRBV19	TRBJ2-2
CASASSNSHSRANVLTF	TRBV5-6	TRBJ2-6
CATYTGGTPNEQFF	TRBV18	TRBJ2-1
CASGLVAGSHPYEQYF	TRBV12-5	TRBJ2-7